These 16 T cell receptor beta chains were all obtained from the same sample, sequenced in a study of blood T cell repertoires in COVID-19. Here immunoSEQ multiplex PCR was the method, and the copy in TCRdb shows in-frame clones only, minus some. The data hold 300,000 to 400,000 clones, with about 87% observed a single time. Sequencing used peripheral blood. Every receptor here comes from a human donor in a cohort sampled during active COVID-19.

This clone was observed a few times. The chain joins TRBV7-2 to TRBJ2-3; 9 bases line up with TRBD2. The CDR3 runs to 17 residues. J was trimmed by 4 bases and V by 0 bases; bases with no gene match: 8. Germline V gene data show CDR1 as SGHTA and CDR2 as FQGNSA. The CDR3 spells CASSLAFSGGSSDTQYF. The CDR3 nucleotides are TGTGCCAGCAGCTTAGCCTTCAGCGGGGGGTCGTCAGATACGCAGTATTTT. The whole variable domain, remainder taken from reference TRBV7-2 and TRBJ2-3, is GAGVSQSPSNKVTEKGKDVELRCDPISGHTALYWYRQSLGQGLEFLIYFQGNSAPDKSGLPSDRFSAERTGGSVSTLTIQRTQQEDSAVYLCASSLAFSGGSSDTQYFGPGTRLTVL.

The chain recombines TRBV29-1 with TRBJ1-1; D perhaps matches TRBD1 (5 bases). The CDR3 totals 14 residues. Germline V CDR1 and CDR2: SQVTM, ANQGSEA. Trimming pared 6 bases from V and 1 base from J, leaving 15 bases between. The CDR3 reads CSVGERVSNTEAFF. The CDR3, as DNA: TGCAGCGTGGGGGAGCGGGTCTCGAACACTGAAGCTTTCTTT.

In this sample, this clone turned up a few times. This chain uses TRBV5-1 with TRBJ2-3, with 7 bases that match TRBD1. Looked up from germline, CDR1 is SGHRS and CDR2 is YFSETQ. The CDR3 is 15 amino acids. V shed 4 bases, J shed 4 bases, and the junction held 9 bases outside the gene matches. For the CDR3, the DNA is TGCGCCAGCAGCACCCGACAGGGTTCATCAGATACGCAGTATTTT. It is translated as CASSTRQGSSDTQYF.

This chain links TRBV6-5 with TRBJ1-1, with D hard to call. CDR3 length: 16 residues. CDR1 MNHEY and CDR2 SVGAGI come from the germline V gene. Trimming removed 4 bases at V and 2 bases at J, with 17 bases between. The CDR3 is CASSLPVEAANTEAFF. The CDR3 DNA sequence: TGTGCCAGCAGTTTGCCTGTCGAAGCTGCTAACACTGAAGCTTTCTTT.

This chain connects TRBV28 to TRBJ1-2; no definite D call. The CDR3 has 13 amino acids. CDR1 and CDR2 from the germline V gene are MDHEN and SYDVKM. V was trimmed by 6 bases and J by 4 bases, leaving 12 bases between them. The CDR3 here is CASSASVLYGYTF. The CDR3 DNA is TGTGCCAGCAGCGCATCGGTTCTCTATGGCTACACCTTC.

The chain recombines TRBV10-3 with TRBJ1-3; D is undetermined. Germline lookup yields CDR1 ENHRY and CDR2 SYGVKD. The CDR3 runs 15 residues. Trimming pared 7 bases from V and 2 bases from J, leaving 15 bases between. Here the CDR3 reads CAIKSSPSTGNTIYF. Here the CDR3 DNA reads TGTGCCATCAAATCCTCACCTTCTACTGGAAACACCATATATTTT.

The J gene is TRBJ2-3, the V gene TRBV5-6; 13 bases fit TRBD2. The CDR3 contains 18 residues. Germline lookup yields CDR1 SGHDT and CDR2 YYEEEE. The trim removed 0 bases at V and 0 bases at J, leaving 4 bases unmatched. In DNA form, the CDR3 reads TGTGCCAGCAGCTTGGCCGGGACTAGCGGGATCAGCACAGATACGCAGTATTTT. Protein: CASSLAGTSGISTDTQYF.

This sequence joins TRBV10-1 and TRBJ1-1; 8 nucleotides line up with TRBD1. CDR3 length: 16 amino acids. V shed 5 bases and J 4 bases; nucleotides not matched to a gene: 12. Germline CDR1 reads WNHNN; CDR2 reads SYGVQD (reference sequence). CDR3 bases: TGCGCCAGCAGTCCCACCTGGACAGGGTACGGCACTGAAGCTTTCTTT. Translating it yields CASSPTWTGYGTEAFF.

This chain uses TRBV3-1 (or the pseudogene TRBV3-2) with TRBJ2-5, with D hard to call. The CDR3 totals 13 residues. The V end lost 0 bases, the J end lost 2 bases, and 4 bases lay between the germline ends. CDR1 and CDR2 from the germline V gene are LGHDT and YNNKEL (reference sequence). The CDR3 nucleotides are TGTGCCAGCAGCCAAGACAGACAAGAGACCCAGTACTTC. It is translated as CASSQDRQETQYF.

This sequence joins TRBV27 and TRBJ2-6; the D is unclear. Germline CDR1 MNHEY, CDR2 SMNVEV (reference sequence). This CDR3 region has 15 residues. V was cut by 7 bases and J by 0 bases, with 10 bases left in between. The chain's CDR3 is CASTLVSSGANVLTF. CDR3 coding DNA: TGTGCCAGCACCCTAGTCAGCTCTGGGGCCAACGTCCTGACTTTC.

The chain employs TRBV30 and TRBJ1-5; D is unclear. Germline V gives CDR1 GTSNPN, CDR2 SVGIG (reference sequence). Deletions cut 2 bases from V and 0 bases from J, with 5 bases between. The CDR3 runs to 13 residues. The CDR3 protein is CAWSYSSNQPQHF. The DNA for the CDR3 is TGTGCCTGGAGTTACAGTAGCAATCAGCCCCAGCATTTT.

The gene calls are TRBV4-1 and TRBJ2-1, with TRBD2 as a possible D gene (7 bases). Trimming took off 0 bases at V and 5 bases at J, with 14 bases between the two ends. This CDR3 contains 16 residues. Germline CDR1 MGHRA, CDR2 YSYEKL. The CDR3 region is CASSQEWGGGHNEQFF. DNA for the CDR3: TGCGCCAGCAGCCAAGAATGGGGGGGCGGGCACAATGAGCAGTTCTTC.

This chain links TRBV19 with TRBJ2-1; 13 bases align to TRBD2. The CDR3 length is 17 residues. After removal of 6 bases from V and 9 bases from J, the junction contained 14 bases not matched to a gene. Germline V gives CDR1 LNHDA, CDR2 SQIVND (reference sequence). The CDR3 loop reads CASSKRLGTSGVGEQFF. DNA of the CDR3: TGTGCCAGTAGCAAGAGGCTCGGGACTAGCGGGGTCGGTGAGCAGTTCTTC.

The CDR3 region has the DNA TGTGCCAGCAGTCCCACCCGGACTAGCTATGAGACCCAGTACTTC. Its protein product is CASSPTRTSYETQYF. V gene TRBV28 combines with J gene TRBJ2-5, with TRBD2 matching 8 bases. Germline V lookup: CDR1 MDHEN, CDR2 SYDVKM. V trimming: 5 bases; J trimming: 5 bases; junction bases outside the gene matches: 10. This CDR3 contains 15 residues.

This chain joins TRBV28 and TRBJ2-5; maybe TRBD2 (5 bases). With 3 bases removed from V and 3 bases from J, the gap between germline ends came to 17 bases. Germline V CDR1 and CDR2: MDHEN, SYDVKM. This CDR3 region has 16 residues. Here the CDR3 DNA reads TGTGCCAGCAGTTTTGAGAGCGGAACCATCGAAGAGACCCAGTACTTC. Its translation is CASSFESGTIEETQYF.

This clone is a singleton in its sample. The chain joins TRBV7-9 to TRBJ1-1; 7 bases line up with TRBD1. The V gene end was trimmed by 5 bases and the J gene end by 0 bases; junction bases not matched to a gene: 9. Germline lookup yields CDR1 SEHNR and CDR2 FQNEAQ (reference sequence). This CDR3 region has 16 residues. CDR3 nucleotides: TGTGCCAGCAGCCCTGGGACAGCCTGGCTGAACACTGAAGCTTTCTTT. It encodes CASSPGTAWLNTEAFF. Complete variable domain (other parts from reference TRBV7-9 and TRBJ1-1): DTGVSQNPRHKITKRGQNVTFRCDPISEHNRLYWYRQTLGQGPEFLTYFQNEAQLEKSRLLSDRFSAERPKGSFSTLEIQRTEQGDSAMYLCASSPGTAWLNTEAFFGQGTRLTVV.